One and the same sample provided the 6 T cell receptor beta chains below, sequenced in a study of T cells in Graves' hyperthyroidism and ophthalmopathy. It was RNA transcripts that yielded the amplified TCR beta CDR3 regions. The HTBI primer set drove a first-round RT-PCR of the TCR CDR3. Each CDR3 protein gets one entry after TCRdb re-called the multiplex PCR reads with MiXCR. The table records hundreds of thousands of distinct CDR3 sequences, around 15% of them present only once. Material: blood. The receptors come from a woman between 50 and 59 years old with Graves' ophthalmopathy.

The chain employs TRBV5-5 and TRBJ2-1, with 11 bases identical to TRBD2. This CDR3 is built from 15 residues. V trimming: 5 bases; J trimming: 8 bases; junction bases outside the gene matches: 9. Germline CDR1 reads SGHKS; CDR2 reads YYEKEE (reference sequence). This CDR3 is CASRARLAGGDEQFF. CDR3 nucleotides: TGTGCCAGCAGGGCACGGCTAGCGGGAGGTGATGAGCAGTTCTTC.

In this sample, this clonotype turned up many times. V is TRBV28 and J is TRBJ1-1; tentative D call: TRBD1 (6 bases). V lost 1 base and J 3 bases, leaving 15 bases between the germline ends. Germline V gene lookup returns CDR1 MDHEN and CDR2 SYDVKM. This CDR3 has 16 residues. CDR3 residues: CASSLFRGGIDTEAFF. CDR3 nucleotide sequence: TGTGCCAGCAGTTTATTTCGAGGGGGAATTGACACTGAAGCTTTCTTT.

This clonotype was counted a few times. The chain is built from TRBV10-3 and TRBJ2-1; 9 positions agree with TRBD2. The CDR3 covers 16 residues. Germline loops: CDR1 ENHRY, CDR2 SYGVKD. The V gene end was trimmed by 5 bases and the J gene end by 5 bases; junction bases not matched to a gene: 10. Here the CDR3 reads CAISSLQTSGDNEQFF. In DNA form, the CDR3 reads TGTGCCATCAGTTCCCTACAGACTAGCGGAGACAATGAGCAGTTCTTC.

Worth noting for this clonotype: Possible read error: a much larger clone is one base away. The CDR3 does not close with the conserved phenylalanine or tryptophan, likely indicating a read error. The rearrangement uses TRBV20-1 and TRBJ2-2, with 14 bases fitting TRBD2. Germline CDR1 reads DFQATT; CDR2 reads SNEGSKA (reference sequence). The CDR3 loop spans 14 amino acids. After removal of 6 bases from V and 5 bases from J, the junction contained 2 bases not matched to a gene. In DNA, the CDR3 is TGCAGTGCCCGACTAGCGGGAGGGACCGGGGAGCTGTTTTCT. This gives the protein CSARLAGGTGELFS.

This clonotype was found a few times. This chain joins TRBV4-3 and TRBJ2-3; no definite D call. Germline V gives CDR1 LGHNA, CDR2 YSLEER. The CDR3 runs 12 residues. Trimming removed 0 bases from V and 7 bases from J, with 5 bases in between. The CDR3 DNA follows: TGCGCCAGCAGCCAAGACAAGAATACGCAGTATTTT. Translating gives CASSQDKNTQYF.

This clonotype was recorded many times. This chain joins TRBV20-1 and TRBJ2-4; 12 positions agree with TRBD1. Germline V lookup: CDR1 DFQATT, CDR2 SNEGSKA (reference sequence). CDR3 length: 14 residues. V lost 4 bases, J lost 6 bases, and 4 bases stayed unmatched. DNA of the CDR3: TGCAGTGCTACGGGACAGGGGGCACGAAACATTCAGTACTTC. It is translated as CSATGQGARNIQYF.